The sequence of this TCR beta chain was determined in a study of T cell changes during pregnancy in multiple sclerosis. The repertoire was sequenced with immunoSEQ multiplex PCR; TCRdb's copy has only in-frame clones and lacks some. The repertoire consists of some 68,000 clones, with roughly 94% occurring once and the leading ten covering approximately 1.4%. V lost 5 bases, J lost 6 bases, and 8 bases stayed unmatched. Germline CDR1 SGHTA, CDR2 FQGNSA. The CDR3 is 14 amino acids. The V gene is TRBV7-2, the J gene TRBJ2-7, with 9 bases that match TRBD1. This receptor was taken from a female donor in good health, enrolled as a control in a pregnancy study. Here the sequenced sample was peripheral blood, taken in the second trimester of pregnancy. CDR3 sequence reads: CASSPLDRGGEQYF. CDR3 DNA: TGTGCCAGCAGCCCCTTAGACAGGGGGGGCGAGCAGTACTTC.